This TCR beta chain appears in the sequencing data of a study of vaccination and CD4 T cells after COVID-19. Study background: Cells were stimulated with overlapping spike peptides from SARS-CoV-2, HCoV-NL63, HCoV-OC43 and HCoV-229E.

Regarding treatment: approximately nine-day PBMC culture with coronavirus spike peptide pools or control peptides (ViraFEST assay). Oncomine TCR Beta short-read sequencing was applied to DNA from cultured CD4+ T cells. A single record per CDR3 protein comes from TCRdb applying MiXCR to the PCR reads. The sample lists about 17,000 distinct CDR3 sequences, over 40% occurring once. Germline CDR1 is SNHLY and CDR2 is FYNNEI. V was pared by 4 bases and J by 5 bases, with 8 bases between. There are 12 residues in the CDR3. Concerning this clonotype: Its specificity is unknown.

The sequence derives from a human donor who received a COVID-19 vaccine. Sequenced here: CD4+ T cells from blood, cultured in vitro, sampled before SARS-CoV-2 vaccination. The gene calls are TRBV2 and TRBJ2-5, with unresolved D. The CDR3 is CASSGQKETQYF. The CDR3 nucleotides read TGTGCCAGCAGTGGGCAGAAGGAGACCCAGTACTTC. Full variable domain (remainder filled in from reference TRBV2 and TRBJ2-5): EPEVTQTPSHQVTQMGQEVILRCVPISNHLYFYWYRQILGQKVEFLVSFYNNEISEKSEIFDDQFSVERPDGSNFTLKIRSTKLEDSAMYFCASSGQKETQYFGPGTRLLVL.